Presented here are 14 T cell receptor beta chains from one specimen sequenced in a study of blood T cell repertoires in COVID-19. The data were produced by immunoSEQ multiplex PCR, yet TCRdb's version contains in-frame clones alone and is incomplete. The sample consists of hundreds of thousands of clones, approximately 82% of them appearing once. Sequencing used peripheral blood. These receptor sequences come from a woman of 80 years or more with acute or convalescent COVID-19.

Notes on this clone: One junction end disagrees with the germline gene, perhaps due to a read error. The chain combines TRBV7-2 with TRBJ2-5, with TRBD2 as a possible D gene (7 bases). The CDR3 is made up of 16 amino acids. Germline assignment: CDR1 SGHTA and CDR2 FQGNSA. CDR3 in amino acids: CASRSTWGGAQGTQYF. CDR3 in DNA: TGTGCCAGCAGGAGTACGTGGGGGGGGGCCCAAGGGACCCAGTACTTC. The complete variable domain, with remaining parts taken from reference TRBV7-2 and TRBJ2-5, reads GAGVSQSPSNKVTEKGKDVELRCDPISGHTALYWYRQSLGQGLEFLIYFQGNSAPDKSGLPSDRFSAERTGGSVSTLTIQRTQQEDSAVYLCASRSTWGGAQGTQYFGPGTRLLVL.

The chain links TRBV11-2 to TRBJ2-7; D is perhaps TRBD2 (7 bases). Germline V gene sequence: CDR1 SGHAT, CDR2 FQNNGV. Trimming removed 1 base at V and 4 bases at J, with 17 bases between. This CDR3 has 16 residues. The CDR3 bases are TGTGCCAGCAGCTTAGCCGCGGGGGCGGGAGCATACGAGCAGTACTTC. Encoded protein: CASSLAAGAGAYEQYF.

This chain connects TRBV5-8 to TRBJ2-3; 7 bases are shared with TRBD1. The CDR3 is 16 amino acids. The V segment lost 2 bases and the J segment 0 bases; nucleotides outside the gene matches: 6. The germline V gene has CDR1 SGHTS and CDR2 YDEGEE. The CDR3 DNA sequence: TGTGCCAGCAGCTTTCCGACAGGGCCGAGCACAGATACGCAGTATTTT. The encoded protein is CASSFPTGPSTDTQYF.

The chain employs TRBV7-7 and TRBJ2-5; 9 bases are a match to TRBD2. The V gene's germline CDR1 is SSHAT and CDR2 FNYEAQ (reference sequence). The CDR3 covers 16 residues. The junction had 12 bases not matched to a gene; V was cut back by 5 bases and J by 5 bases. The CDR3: CASSMTSGLIGETQYF. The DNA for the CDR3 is TGTGCCAGCAGCATGACTAGCGGCCTAATCGGGGAGACCCAGTACTTC.

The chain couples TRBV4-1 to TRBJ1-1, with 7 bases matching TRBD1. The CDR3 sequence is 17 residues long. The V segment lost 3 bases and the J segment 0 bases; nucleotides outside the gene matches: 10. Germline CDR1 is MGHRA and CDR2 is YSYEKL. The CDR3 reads CASSQATGRSVNTEAFF. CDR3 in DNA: TGCGCCAGCAGCCAGGCGACAGGGAGGTCGGTGAACACTGAAGCTTTCTTT.

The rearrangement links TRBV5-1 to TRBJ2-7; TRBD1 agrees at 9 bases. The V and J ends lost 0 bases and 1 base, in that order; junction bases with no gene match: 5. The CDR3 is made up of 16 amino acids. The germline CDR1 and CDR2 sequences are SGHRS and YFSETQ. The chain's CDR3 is CASSLDPGTGSYEQYF. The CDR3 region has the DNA TGCGCCAGCAGCTTGGACCCCGGGACAGGGTCCTACGAGCAGTACTTC.

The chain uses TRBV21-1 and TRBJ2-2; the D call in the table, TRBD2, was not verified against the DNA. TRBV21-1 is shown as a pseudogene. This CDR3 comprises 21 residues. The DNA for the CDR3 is TGTGCCAGCAGCCTGGGACAGGTCCGGACTAGCGGGACCGCGAACACCGGGGAGCTGTTTTTT. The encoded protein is CASSLGQVRTSGTANTGELFF.

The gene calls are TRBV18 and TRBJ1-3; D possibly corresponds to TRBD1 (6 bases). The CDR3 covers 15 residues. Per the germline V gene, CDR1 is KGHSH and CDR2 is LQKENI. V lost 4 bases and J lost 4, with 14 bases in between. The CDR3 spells CASSLKQGYGNTIYF. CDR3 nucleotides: TGTGCCAGCTCACTCAAACAGGGATACGGAAACACCATATATTTT. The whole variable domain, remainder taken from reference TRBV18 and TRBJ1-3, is NAGVMQNPRHLVRRRGQEARLRCSPMKGHSHVYWYRQLPEEGLKFMVYLQKENIIDESGMPKERFSAEFPKEGPSILRIQQVVRGDSAAYFCASSLKQGYGNTIYFGEGSWLTVV.

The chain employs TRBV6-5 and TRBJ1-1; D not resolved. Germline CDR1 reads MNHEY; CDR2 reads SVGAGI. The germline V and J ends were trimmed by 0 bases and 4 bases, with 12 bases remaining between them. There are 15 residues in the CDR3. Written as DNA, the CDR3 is TGTGCCAGCAGTTACTCTCGGGCTGAGGGCACTGAAGCTTTCTTT. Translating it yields CASSYSRAEGTEAFF.

For the CDR3, the DNA is TGTGCCAGCAGCGTAGTGGACAGGGCCACCTATGGCTACACCTTC. This gives the protein CASSVVDRATYGYTF. The V and J genes are TRBV9 and TRBJ1-2; 8 bases map to TRBD1. There are 15 residues in the CDR3. CDR1 and CDR2 from the germline V gene are SGDLS and YYNGEE. V lost 0 bases and J lost 4; bases outside the gene matches: 5.

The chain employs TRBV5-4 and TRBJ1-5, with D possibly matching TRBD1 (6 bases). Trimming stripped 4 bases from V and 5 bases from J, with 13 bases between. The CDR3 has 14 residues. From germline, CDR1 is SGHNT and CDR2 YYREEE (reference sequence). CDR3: CASSQGPGDQPQHF. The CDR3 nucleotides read TGTGCCAGCAGCCAAGGGCCAGGGGATCAGCCCCAGCATTTT.

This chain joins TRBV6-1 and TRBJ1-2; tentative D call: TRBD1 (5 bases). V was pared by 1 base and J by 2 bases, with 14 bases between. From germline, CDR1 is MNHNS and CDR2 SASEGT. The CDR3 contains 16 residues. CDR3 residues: CASSEGGQGHNYGYTF. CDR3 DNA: TGTGCCAGCAGTGAAGGGGGCCAGGGCCACAACTATGGCTACACCTTC.

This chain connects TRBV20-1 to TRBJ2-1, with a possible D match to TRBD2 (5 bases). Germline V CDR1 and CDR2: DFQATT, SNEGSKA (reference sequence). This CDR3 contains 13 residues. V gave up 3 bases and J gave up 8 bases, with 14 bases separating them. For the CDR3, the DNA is TGCAGTGCTAGTCATGTCGTTAGCGATGAGCAGTTCTTC. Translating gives CSASHVVSDEQFF.

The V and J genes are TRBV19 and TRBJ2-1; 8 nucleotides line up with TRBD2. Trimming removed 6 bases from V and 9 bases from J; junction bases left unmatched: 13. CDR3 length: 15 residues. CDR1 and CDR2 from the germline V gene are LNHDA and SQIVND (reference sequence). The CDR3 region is CASRITDVAGGEQFF. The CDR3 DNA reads TGTGCCAGTAGAATAACCGACGTGGCGGGGGGTGAGCAGTTCTTC. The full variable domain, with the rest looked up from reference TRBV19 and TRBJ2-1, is DGGITQSPKYLFRKEGQNVTLSCEQNLNHDAMYWYRQDPGQGLRLIYYSQIVNDFQKGDIAEGYSVSREKKESFPLTVTSAQKNPTAFYLCASRITDVAGGEQFFGPGTRLTVL.